These 31 T cell receptor beta chains were all obtained from the same sample, sequenced in a study of CD8+ T cells in alopecia areata listed by TCRdb under 2018. Library creation used the immunoSEQ multiplex PCR assay. RNA was extracted from all samples and reverse transcribed into cDNA as template for TCR sequencing. The table was pulled from immuneACCESS by TCRdb, which kept in-frame rearrangements only. Such tables lose some clones; where checked, under half of the loss comes from unresolved V genes, and the rest has no known cause. The sample data list about 190,000 clones, and 55% to 70% of these were observed just once. In total, the top ten clones hold around 0.69% of the sample. The time point label of this sample denotes: approximately 4 weeks on oral tofacitinib. The sample's treatment or condition label, in plain terms: oral pan-JAK inhibitor, 5-10 mg twice daily. This sample comprised CD4+ T cells sorted from blood, obtained at week 4, from a patient treated with tofacitinib. Source of these receptors: a human donor with alopecia areata.

This clone appeared a single time. This chain joins TRBV7-2 and TRBJ1-1, with unresolved D. From germline, CDR1 is SGHTA and CDR2 FQGNSA. The V gene lost 2 bases and the J gene lost 1 base, with 8 bases spanning the gap. The CDR3 length is 14 residues. This chain's CDR3 is CASSLRSGNTEAFF. The DNA for the CDR3 is TGTGCCAGCAGCTTAAGGAGTGGGAACACTGAAGCTTTCTTT.

CDR3 DNA: TGCGCCAGCAGAGGCATAGGGACTAGAGAAGAGACCCAGTACTTC. This translates into CASRGIGTREETQYF. The rearrangement uses TRBV5-1 and TRBJ2-5; TRBD2 aligns across 8 bases. CDR1 and CDR2 from the germline V gene are SGHRS and YFSETQ. Trimming removed 5 bases from V and 3 bases from J; junction bases left unmatched: 9. The CDR3 length is 15 residues.

Concerning this clone: Other DNA sequences in the sample encode the same CDR3. The genes are TRBV29-1 and TRBJ2-7; 9 nucleotides agree with TRBD1. Germline loops: CDR1 SQVTM, CDR2 ANQGSEA. V shed 7 bases, J shed 1 base, and the junction held 2 bases outside the gene matches. CDR3 length: 12 amino acids. CDR3 protein: CSAGTGSYEQYF. CDR3 sequence (DNA): TGCAGCGCTGGGACAGGGTCCTACGAGCAGTACTTC.

This sequence joins TRBV27 and TRBJ1-1; D perhaps matches TRBD1 (6 bases). CDR3 length: 16 residues. The germline gives CDR1 MNHEY, CDR2 SMNVEV (reference sequence). The V and J ends lost 3 bases and 1 base respectively, with 15 bases between them. CDR3 loop: CASSLRGFRGNTEAFF. The CDR3 DNA is TGTGCCAGCAGTTTGAGGGGGTTTCGAGGGAACACTGAAGCTTTCTTT.

The chain combines TRBV7-6 with TRBJ2-3; 10 bases are a match to TRBD1. This CDR3 spans 15 amino acids. The trim removed 3 bases at V and 1 base at J, leaving 1 base unmatched. Germline lookup yields CDR1 SGHVS and CDR2 FNYEAQ. The CDR3 DNA is TGTGCCAGCAGCTTTGGACAGGGGGGCACAGATACGCAGTATTTT. Protein: CASSFGQGGTDTQYF.

The chain employs TRBV6-1 and TRBJ2-1; TRBD2 matches at 8 bases. The CDR3 runs 17 residues. Per germline, CDR1 MNHNS and CDR2 SASEGT. The V and J ends lost 3 bases and 0 bases, in that order; junction bases with no gene match: 7. CDR3 residues: CASSERAGALSYNEQFF. In DNA, the CDR3 is TGTGCCAGCAGTGAGAGAGCGGGAGCCCTCTCCTACAATGAGCAGTTCTTC.

This clone was recorded a few times. The genes are TRBV7-3 and TRBJ2-2, with D tentatively TRBD1 (6 bases). The CDR3 sequence is 14 residues long. V dropped 4 bases and J dropped 1 base, with 7 bases sitting between them. The germline V gene has CDR1 SGHTA and CDR2 FQGTGA. CDR3 coding DNA: TGTGCCAGCAGCTCGACAGGGAACACCGGGGAGCTGTTTTTT. Its translation is CASSSTGNTGELFF.

The rearrangement uses TRBV4-1 and TRBJ2-3, with D perhaps TRBD1 (6 bases). This CDR3 has 14 amino acids. Germline V gives CDR1 MGHRA, CDR2 YSYEKL. With 1 base removed from V and 3 bases from J, the gap between germline ends came to 8 bases. CDR3 sequence reads: CASSQVQGTDTQYF. DNA of the CDR3: TGCGCCAGCAGCCAAGTACAGGGTACAGATACGCAGTATTTT.

The table lists this clone with a few counts. J is TRBJ2-3 and V is TRBV19, with 11 positions matching TRBD2. The J segment lost 2 bases and the V segment lost 4 bases, leaving 8 bases of the junction unmatched. Germline loops: CDR1 LNHDA, CDR2 SQIVND (reference sequence). The CDR3 contains 17 residues. CDR3 coding DNA: TGTGCCAGTAGTACTCGTCCGGGACTAGCGGCCACAGATACGCAGTATTTT. Protein: CASSTRPGLAATDTQYF.

The chain joins TRBV30 to TRBJ2-7; a weak D match, TRBD2 (7 bases). CDR1 and CDR2 (germline): GTSNPN, SVGIG (reference sequence). V was clipped by 2 bases and J by 0 bases, with 11 bases between them. This CDR3 region has 14 residues. The CDR3 sequence: CAWSRGGSSYEQYF. The DNA of the CDR3 is TGTGCCTGGAGTAGGGGGGGGAGCTCCTACGAGCAGTACTTC.

This clone was found once. The chain couples TRBV2 to TRBJ2-4; D ambiguous. The germline V gene has CDR1 SNHLY and CDR2 FYNNEI. With 2 bases removed from V and 9 bases from J, the gap between germline ends came to 14 bases. The CDR3 is 14 residues long. The CDR3 sequence is CASSEPNLISIQYF. The CDR3 DNA follows: TGTGCCAGCAGTGAACCAAACCTAATAAGCATTCAGTACTTC.

CDR3 DNA: TGTGCCTGGAGTGTACTAGGGTTTGCTAGCGGGAGTAGGTTTGATACGCAGTATTTT. Translating it yields CAWSVLGFASGSRFDTQYF. This chain links TRBV30 with TRBJ2-3; 10 nucleotides match TRBD2. Per the germline V gene, CDR1 is GTSNPN and CDR2 is SVGIG (reference sequence). V lost 0 bases to trimming and J lost 6 bases; unmatched junction nucleotides: 18. This CDR3 comprises 19 residues.

The V gene is TRBV6-5, the J gene TRBJ2-5, with 7 bases identical to TRBD1. Losses at the gene ends were 4 bases for V and 2 bases for J; bases not matched to a gene: 4. This CDR3 has 14 amino acids. Germline V gene sequence: CDR1 MNHEY, CDR2 SVGAGI. The CDR3 here is CASSFQGEQETQYF. The CDR3 DNA sequence: TGTGCCAGCAGTTTCCAGGGGGAACAAGAGACCCAGTACTTC.

This clone was detected only a few times. The V and J genes are TRBV29-1 and TRBJ2-7, with 7 bases identical to TRBD1. V lost 5 bases and J lost 3; bases outside the gene matches: 4. The CDR3 spans 12 residues. CDR1 and CDR2 from the germline V gene are SQVTM and ANQGSEA. The CDR3 DNA sequence: TGCAGCGTTTCGTACAGGGGCTACGAGCAGTACTTC. Translating it yields CSVSYRGYEQYF.

This clone has a single count. The V gene is TRBV5-1, the J gene TRBJ2-1; D ambiguous. This CDR3 comprises 14 residues. Trimming cost V 8 bases and J 0 bases, with 12 bases left between them. The germline CDR1 and CDR2 sequences are SGHRS and YFSETQ. In nucleotides, the CDR3 is TGCGCCAGTTCTTCTGGGGTCTCCTACAATGAGCAGTTCTTC. Residues: CASSSGVSYNEQFF.

This chain links TRBV5-1 with TRBJ2-1; D is undetermined. Trimming removed 1 base from V and 7 bases from J, with 12 bases in between. CDR1 and CDR2 from the germline V gene are SGHRS and YFSETQ. The CDR3 length is 14 residues. The CDR3 protein is CASSLRVELNEQFF. The CDR3 DNA reads TGCGCCAGCAGCTTGAGGGTAGAGCTGAATGAGCAGTTCTTC.

This clone has more than one count but fewer than ten. V gene TRBV29-1 combines with J gene TRBJ2-1, with D perhaps being TRBD1 or TRBD2 (5 bases each). The CDR3 sequence is 16 residues long. The V and J ends lost 0 bases and 4 bases respectively, with 16 bases between them. Germline V gives CDR1 SQVTM, CDR2 ANQGSEA. The DNA for the CDR3 is TGCAGCGTTGAAGATGATAAGGACTGGGGGTACAATGAGCAGTTCTTC. This encodes CSVEDDKDWGYNEQFF.

This sequence joins TRBV29-1 and TRBJ2-7; D gene ambiguous. Trimming left V 4 bases short and J 4 bases short, with 8 bases between. The CDR3 length is 11 residues. Germline V gene lookup returns CDR1 SQVTM and CDR2 ANQGSEA. In DNA, the CDR3 is TGCAGCGTTGTGGCAATTTACGAGCAGTACTTC. This translates into CSVVAIYEQYF.

This clone has only a few counts. J is TRBJ2-5 and V is TRBV29-1, with 10 bases aligning to TRBD2. V lost 4 bases, J lost 5 bases, and 4 bases stayed unmatched. The CDR3 totals 13 residues. Germline V gene sequence: CDR1 SQVTM, CDR2 ANQGSEA. This CDR3 reads CSVVTSGIETQYF. The CDR3, as DNA: TGCAGCGTTGTCACTAGCGGGATTGAGACCCAGTACTTC.

The CDR3 loop reads CASSPVLAADYNEQFF. The DNA of the CDR3 is TGCGCCAGCAGCCCCGTACTAGCGGCCGACTACAATGAGCAGTTCTTC. The chain couples TRBV4-1 to TRBJ2-1, with 8 bases that match TRBD2. The junction had 8 bases not matched to a gene; V was cut back by 4 bases and J by 3 bases. Germline lookup yields CDR1 MGHRA and CDR2 YSYEKL. The CDR3 totals 16 residues.

This clone was detected only a few times. The V gene is TRBV28, the J gene TRBJ2-4; 8 nucleotides match TRBD1. Per germline, CDR1 MDHEN and CDR2 SYDVKM. V was clipped by 10 bases and J by 1 base; unmatched bases: 6. This CDR3 has 14 amino acids. The CDR3 here is CATIQGAAKNIQYF. DNA of the CDR3: TGTGCCACCATTCAGGGGGCGGCCAAAAACATTCAGTACTTC.

This sequence joins TRBV29-1 and TRBJ2-1, with D maybe TRBD1 (5 bases). V lost 4 bases, J lost 2 bases, and 15 bases lay in between. The CDR3 covers 15 residues. Germline V gene data show CDR1 as SQVTM and CDR2 as ANQGSEA. In nucleotides, the CDR3 is TGCAGCGTTGGGGGCTCCGCCGTGGCCTACAATGAGCAGTTCTTC. This codes for CSVGGSAVAYNEQFF.

This chain uses TRBV7-3 with TRBJ2-1; D unresolved. Germline assignment: CDR1 SGHTA and CDR2 FQGTGA. The germline V and J ends were trimmed by 0 bases and 6 bases, with 6 bases remaining between them. The CDR3 is made up of 13 amino acids. The CDR3 sequence: CASSLTRVNEQFF. The CDR3 DNA reads TGTGCCAGCAGCTTAACTAGGGTCAATGAGCAGTTCTTC.

In DNA form, the CDR3 reads TGTGCCAGCAGCCAAGGCCCTACCTCCTCCTACAATGAGCAGTTCTTC. This encodes CASSQGPTSSYNEQFF. The chain links TRBV4-2 to TRBJ2-1, with unresolved D. V lost 1 base to trimming and J lost 0 bases, with 10 bases between them. The CDR3 loop spans 16 amino acids. Germline V CDR1 and CDR2: LGHNA, YNFKEQ.

The rearrangement joins TRBV29-1 to TRBJ1-3; no clear D. With 4 bases removed from V and 3 bases from J, the gap between germline ends came to 13 bases. Germline V CDR1 and CDR2: SQVTM, ANQGSEA. CDR3 length: 14 amino acids. CDR3: CSVGVSTLGNTIYF. In DNA, the CDR3 is TGCAGCGTTGGGGTCAGCACTCTTGGAAACACCATATATTTT.

This clone was found a few times. The chain couples TRBV5-1 to TRBJ2-1, with 14 nucleotides matching TRBD2. CDR3 length: 18 residues. Trimming took 3 bases from V and 7 from J; bases not matched to a gene: 12. Germline assignment: CDR1 SGHRS and CDR2 YFSETQ. The CDR3 loop is CASSWGDWRLAGGNEQFF. Written as DNA, the CDR3 is TGCGCCAGCAGCTGGGGGGACTGGAGACTAGCGGGAGGGAATGAGCAGTTCTTC.

This clone showed up just a few times. The chain has TRBV29-1 and TRBJ1-5; weak D call: TRBD1 (5 bases). Trimming left V 4 bases short and J 0 bases short, with 10 bases between. Germline-derived CDR1 and CDR2 are SQVTM and ANQGSEA. The CDR3 spans 14 residues. For the CDR3, the DNA is TGCAGCGTTGGGGGACTGAGTAGCAATCAGCCCCAGCATTTT. Translation gives CSVGGLSSNQPQHF.

The chain joins TRBV4-2 to TRBJ1-1, with a possible D match to TRBD1 (6 bases). CDR1 and CDR2 from the germline V gene are LGHNA and YNFKEQ. Trimming shortened V by 6 bases and J by 5 bases, and 19 bases separated the two germline ends. The CDR3 is 15 residues long. CDR3 nucleotides: TGTGCCAGCAGTCGGACCGGGACACAGGTGACTGAAGCTTTCTTT. Its translation: CASSRTGTQVTEAFF.

This rearrangement joins TRBV29-1 to TRBJ1-1; D not certain. The CDR3 runs to 11 residues. Germline-derived CDR1 and CDR2 are SQVTM and ANQGSEA. V was pared by 0 bases and J by 1 base, with 0 bases between. DNA for the CDR3: TGCAGCGTTGAAGAGAACACTGAAGCTTTCTTT. This sequence encodes CSVEENTEAFF.

The rearrangement uses TRBV28 and TRBJ1-5; maybe TRBD1 (5 bases). Deletions cut 7 bases from V and 11 bases from J, with 21 bases between. The CDR3 sequence is 14 residues long. The V gene's germline CDR1 is MDHEN and CDR2 SYDVKM. CDR3: CASNSGYQGRAQHF. The CDR3 DNA sequence: TGTGCCAGCAATTCCGGGTACCAGGGTAGAGCCCAGCATTTT.

In this sample, this clone turned up a few times. J is TRBJ2-7 and V is TRBV29-1, with D maybe TRBD2 (6 bases). Germline CDR1 reads SQVTM; CDR2 reads ANQGSEA. V lost 3 bases and J 7 bases, leaving 16 bases between the germline ends. The CDR3 contains 13 residues. The DNA of the CDR3 is TGCAGCGTTGATAGGGGCCCGGCGGGGGAGCAGTACTTC. Residues: CSVDRGPAGEQYF.